One T cell receptor beta chain is described in this entry. This specimen belongs to a study of cytomegalovirus exposure and HLA in healthy donors. Researchers ran the PCR with 60 Vbeta and 13 Jbeta primers. The repertoire was sequenced with immunoSEQ multiplex PCR; TCRdb's copy has only in-frame clones and lacks some. This table has hundreds of thousands of clones, 77% appearing once. Germline V CDR1 and CDR2: SQVTM, ANQGSEA. Trimming stripped 8 bases from V and 7 bases from J, with 18 bases between. The CDR3 loop spans 12 amino acids. Sequencing was carried out using PBMCs. The chain uses TRBV29-1 and TRBJ2-7; possible D gene TRBD2, 5 bases. This clonotype was sampled from a woman aged 60 to 75 in good health and CMV-seropositive. CDR3 DNA: TGCAGCCCTGGGTGCGGGCCTAGGGAGCAGTACTTC. It codes for CSPGCGPREQYF.